Detailed here is one T cell receptor beta chain. Its antigen is as yet unknown. The data were taken from a study of cytomegalovirus exposure and HLA in healthy donors. It was with 60 Vbeta and 13 Jbeta primers that the PCR ran. Sequencing used immunoSEQ multiplex PCR; TCRdb keeps in-frame clones, though not all of them. The repertoire table contains roughly 200,000 clones. This CDR3 has 16 amino acids. The V end was cut by 0 bases, the J end by 7 bases, with 16 bases between. Germline CDR1 is GTSNPN and CDR2 is SVGIG (reference sequence). Study-wide results and limits: Reports state that TCR beta sequences accurately predicted most subjects' HLA-A and HLA-B alleles.

Sequencing used PBMCs. The sequence derives from a man in his thirties or forties in good health and CMV-seronegative. The chain is built from TRBV30 and TRBJ1-6, with D tentatively TRBD1 (5 bases). The CDR3: CAWSVLSWGDNSPLHF. Written as DNA, the CDR3 is TGTGCCTGGAGTGTACTATCTTGGGGGGACAATTCACCCCTCCACTTT.